This TCR beta chain is drawn from a study of blood T cell repertoires in COVID-19. Study-wide context: Samples taken during acute and convalescent COVID-19 were collected in the United States, Italy and Spain. T cells, B-cell-depleted T cells, or PBMCs provided the cDNA or gDNA that served as material.

The J segment lost 4 bases and the V segment lost 5 bases, leaving 16 bases of the junction unmatched. Looked up from germline, CDR1 is SEHNR and CDR2 is FQNEAQ (reference sequence). The CDR3 runs to 17 residues. Original handling: From reference gene primer amplification, estimates of nucleated cell counts were derived. The data were produced by immunoSEQ multiplex PCR, yet TCRdb's version contains in-frame clones alone and is incomplete. V, J and clone size were drawn from that table, and D and trimming were deduced from the DNA. The sample records some 93,000 clones, approximately 84% being singletons.

Material: peripheral blood. The TCR originated in an older man with acute or convalescent COVID-19. V usage is TRBV7-9 and J usage is TRBJ2-7; TRBD1 matches at 8 bases. In DNA, the CDR3 is TGTGCCAGCAGCCGAAGCCCGACAGGGGAGCAATCTTACGAGCAGTACTTC. Residues: CASSRSPTGEQSYEQYF. Variable domain in full (rest from reference TRBV7-9 and TRBJ2-7): DTGVSQNPRHKITKRGQNVTFRCDPISEHNRLYWYRQTLGQGPEFLTYFQNEAQLEKSRLLSDRFSAERPKGSFSTLEIQRTEQGDSAMYLCASSRSPTGEQSYEQYFGPGTRLTVT.